Listed here is a single T cell receptor beta chain. The target antigen is unknown. Only in-frame clones appear in the TCRdb table, and some are missing; sequencing was by immunoSEQ multiplex PCR. The sample shows around 11,000 clones, 65% to 75% of them seen only once. The source of the sample is a study of CD4+ T cells in melanoma. Study conclusions and caveats: A reported correlation linked neoantigen-specific CD4+ T cells to CD8+, macrophage and B cell function. Reportedly, melanoma neoantigen-specific CD4+ T cells showed varied differentiation states.

The TCR originated in a human donor with melanoma. Sequencing was performed on cells from a culture (not recorded whether cultured in vitro).

In nucleotides, the CDR3 is TGTGCCAGCAGTTTCCAGGGGAACTATGGCTACACCTTC. Protein product: CASSFQGNYGYTF. The chain links TRBV27 to TRBJ1-2; a weak D match, TRBD1 (6 bases). The V end lost 3 bases, the J end lost 2 bases, and 7 bases lay between the germline ends. The CDR3 is 13 residues long. Germline CDR1 MNHEY, CDR2 SMNVEV (reference sequence).